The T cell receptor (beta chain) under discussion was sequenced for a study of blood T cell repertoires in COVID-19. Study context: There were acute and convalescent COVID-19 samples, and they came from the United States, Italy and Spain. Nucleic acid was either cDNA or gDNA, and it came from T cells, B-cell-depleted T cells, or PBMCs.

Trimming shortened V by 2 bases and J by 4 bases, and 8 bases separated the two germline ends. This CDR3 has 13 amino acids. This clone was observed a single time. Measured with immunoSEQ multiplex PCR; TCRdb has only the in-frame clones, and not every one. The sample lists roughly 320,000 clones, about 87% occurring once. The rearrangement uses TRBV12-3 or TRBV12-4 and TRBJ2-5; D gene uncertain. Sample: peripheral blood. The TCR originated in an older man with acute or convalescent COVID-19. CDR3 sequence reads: CASSLRRGETQYF. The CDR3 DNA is TGTGCCAGCAGTTTAAGGAGAGGAGAGACCCAGTACTTC.